This T cell receptor (beta chain) came from a study of control samples from healthy donors and cancer patients. The data were produced by immunoSEQ multiplex PCR, yet TCRdb's version contains in-frame clones alone and is incomplete. The repertoire has 20,000 to 30,000 clones, just over 90% of them found once; the top ten carry roughly 13%. CDR1 and CDR2 (germline): MNHNY, SVGAGI (reference sequence). V was pared by 7 bases and J by 5 bases, with 18 bases between. This CDR3 comprises 15 residues. The sequence was collected from a man in his forties or fifties with lung cancer. Material: PBMCs. The chain has TRBV6-6 and TRBJ1-5; D may be TRBD1 (5 bases). The CDR3 region is CASTWTGTLDQPQHF. The DNA of the CDR3 is TGTGCCAGCACTTGGACCGGGACTCTTGATCAGCCCCAGCATTTT.